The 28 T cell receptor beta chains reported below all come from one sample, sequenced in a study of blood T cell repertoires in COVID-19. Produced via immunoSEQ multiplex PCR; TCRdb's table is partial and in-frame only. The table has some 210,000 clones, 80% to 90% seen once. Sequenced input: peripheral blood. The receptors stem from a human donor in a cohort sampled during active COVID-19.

The CDR3 spells CSVELGRGAQETQYF. The CDR3 DNA reads TGCAGCGTTGAACTCGGGCGGGGGGCACAAGAGACCCAGTACTTC. The chain combines TRBV29-1 with TRBJ2-5; 8 bases match TRBD2. Trimming cost V 2 bases and J 2 bases; bases outside gene matches: 7. Germline CDR1 and CDR2: SQVTM and ANQGSEA. The CDR3 is made up of 15 amino acids.

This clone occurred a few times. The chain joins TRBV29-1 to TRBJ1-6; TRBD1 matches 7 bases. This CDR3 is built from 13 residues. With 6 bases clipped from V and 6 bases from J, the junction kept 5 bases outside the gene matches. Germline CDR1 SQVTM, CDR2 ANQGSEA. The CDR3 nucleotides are TGCAGCGTCCGACAGGGACGTAATTCACCCCTCCACTTT. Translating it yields CSVRQGRNSPLHF.

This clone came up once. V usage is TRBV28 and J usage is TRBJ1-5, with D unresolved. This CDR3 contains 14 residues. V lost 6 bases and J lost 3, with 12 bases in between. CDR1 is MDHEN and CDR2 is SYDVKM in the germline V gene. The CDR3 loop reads CASRLAVTNQPQHF. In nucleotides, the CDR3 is TGTGCCAGCAGGCTCGCAGTCACCAATCAGCCCCAGCATTTT.

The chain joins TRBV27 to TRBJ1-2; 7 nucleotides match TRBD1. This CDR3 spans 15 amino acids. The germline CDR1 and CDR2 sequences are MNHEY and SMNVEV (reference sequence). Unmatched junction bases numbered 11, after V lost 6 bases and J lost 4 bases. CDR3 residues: CASRGSAGGFYGYTF. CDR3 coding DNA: TGTGCCAGCAGAGGTTCCGCAGGGGGATTCTATGGCTACACCTTC.

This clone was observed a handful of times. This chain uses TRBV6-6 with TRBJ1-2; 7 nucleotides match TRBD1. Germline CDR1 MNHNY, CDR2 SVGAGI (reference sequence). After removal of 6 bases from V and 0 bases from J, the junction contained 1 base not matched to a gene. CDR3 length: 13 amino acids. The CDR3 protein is CASRGQSNYGYTF. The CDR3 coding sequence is TGTGCCAGCAGGGGACAGTCTAACTATGGCTACACCTTC.

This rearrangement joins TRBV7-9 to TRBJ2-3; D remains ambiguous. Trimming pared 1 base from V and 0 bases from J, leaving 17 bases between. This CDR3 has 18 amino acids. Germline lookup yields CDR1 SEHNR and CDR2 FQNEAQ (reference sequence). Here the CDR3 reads CASSLGLLALASTDTQYF. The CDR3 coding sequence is TGTGCCAGCAGCTTAGGTCTCTTAGCTCTGGCGAGCACAGATACGCAGTATTTT.

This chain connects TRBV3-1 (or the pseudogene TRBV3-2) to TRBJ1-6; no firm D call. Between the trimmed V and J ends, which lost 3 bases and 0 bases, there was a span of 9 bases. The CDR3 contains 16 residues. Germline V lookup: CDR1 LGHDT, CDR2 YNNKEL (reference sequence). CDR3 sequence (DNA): TGTGCCAGCAGCCAGGGAGGAGACTCCTATAATTCACCCCTCCACTTT. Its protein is CASSQGGDSYNSPLHF.

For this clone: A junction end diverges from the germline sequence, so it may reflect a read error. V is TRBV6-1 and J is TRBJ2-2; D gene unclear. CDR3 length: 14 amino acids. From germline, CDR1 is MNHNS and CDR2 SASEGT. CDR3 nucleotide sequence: TGTGCCAGCCGTGAGAGACAATACACCGGGGAGCTGTTTTTT. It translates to CASRERQYTGELFF.

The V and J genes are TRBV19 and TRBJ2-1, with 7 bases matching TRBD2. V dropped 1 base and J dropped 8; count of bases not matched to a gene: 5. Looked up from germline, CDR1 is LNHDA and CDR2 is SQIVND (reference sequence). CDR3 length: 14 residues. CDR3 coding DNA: TGTGCCAGTAGTATAGGGGGGGGTTTGGATGAGCAGTTCTTC. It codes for CASSIGGGLDEQFF.

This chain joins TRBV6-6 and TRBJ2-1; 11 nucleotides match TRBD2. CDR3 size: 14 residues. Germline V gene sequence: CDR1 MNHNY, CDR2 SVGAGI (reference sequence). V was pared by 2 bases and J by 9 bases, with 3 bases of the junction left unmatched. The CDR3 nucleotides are TGTGCCAGCAGTTACGGGACTAGCGGTGGTGAGCAGTTCTTC. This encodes CASSYGTSGGEQFF.

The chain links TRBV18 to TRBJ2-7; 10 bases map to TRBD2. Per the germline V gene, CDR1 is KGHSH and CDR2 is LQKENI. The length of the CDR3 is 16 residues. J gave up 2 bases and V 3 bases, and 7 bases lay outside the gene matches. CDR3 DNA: TGTGCCAGCTCACCCCAGCGGGGGGGGACTACCTACGAGCAGTACGTC. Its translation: CASSPQRGGTTYEQYV.

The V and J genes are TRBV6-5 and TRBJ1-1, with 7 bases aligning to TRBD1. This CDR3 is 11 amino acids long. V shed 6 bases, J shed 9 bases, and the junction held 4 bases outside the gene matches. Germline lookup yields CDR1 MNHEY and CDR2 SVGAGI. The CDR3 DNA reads TGTGCCAGCAGCCAGACAGGGCAAGCTTTCTTT. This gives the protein CASSQTGQAFF.

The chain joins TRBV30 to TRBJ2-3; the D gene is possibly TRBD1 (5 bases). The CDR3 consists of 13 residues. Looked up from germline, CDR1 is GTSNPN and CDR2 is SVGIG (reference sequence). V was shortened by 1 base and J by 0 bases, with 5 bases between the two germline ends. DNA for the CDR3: TGTGCCTGGAGTGGGGGCAGCACAGATACGCAGTATTTT. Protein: CAWSGGSTDTQYF.

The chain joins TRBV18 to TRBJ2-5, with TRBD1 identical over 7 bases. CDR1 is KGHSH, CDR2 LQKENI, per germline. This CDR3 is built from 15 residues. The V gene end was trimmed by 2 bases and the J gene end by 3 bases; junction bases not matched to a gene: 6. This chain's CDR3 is CASSPSGQPKETQYF. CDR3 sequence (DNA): TGTGCCAGCTCACCATCGGGACAGCCGAAAGAGACCCAGTACTTC. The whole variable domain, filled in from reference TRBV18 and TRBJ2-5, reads NAGVMQNPRHLVRRRGQEARLRCSPMKGHSHVYWYRQLPEEGLKFMVYLQKENIIDESGMPKERFSAEFPKEGPSILRIQQVVRGDSAAYFCASSPSGQPKETQYFGPGTRLLVL.

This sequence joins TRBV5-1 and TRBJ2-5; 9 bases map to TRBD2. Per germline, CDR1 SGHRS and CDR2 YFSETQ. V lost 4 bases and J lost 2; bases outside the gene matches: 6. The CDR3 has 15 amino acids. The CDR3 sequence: CASSRSSGDQETQYF. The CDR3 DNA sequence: TGCGCCAGCAGCCGGTCTAGCGGGGATCAAGAGACCCAGTACTTC.

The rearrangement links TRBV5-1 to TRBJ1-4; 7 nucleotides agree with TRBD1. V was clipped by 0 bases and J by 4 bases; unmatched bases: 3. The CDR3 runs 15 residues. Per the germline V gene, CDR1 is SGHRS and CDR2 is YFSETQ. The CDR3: CASSLGTGVNEKLFF. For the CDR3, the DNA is TGCGCCAGCAGCTTGGGTACAGGGGTTAATGAAAAACTGTTTTTT.

The CDR3 DNA sequence: TGTGCCAGCAGCTTTCACGGGATACCCTATGGCTACACCTTC. Protein product: CASSFHGIPYGYTF. This rearrangement joins TRBV7-2 to TRBJ1-2; D gene unclear. Trimming left V 3 bases short and J 4 bases short, with 12 bases between. Per the germline V gene, CDR1 is SGHTA and CDR2 is FQGNSA. This CDR3 has 14 amino acids.

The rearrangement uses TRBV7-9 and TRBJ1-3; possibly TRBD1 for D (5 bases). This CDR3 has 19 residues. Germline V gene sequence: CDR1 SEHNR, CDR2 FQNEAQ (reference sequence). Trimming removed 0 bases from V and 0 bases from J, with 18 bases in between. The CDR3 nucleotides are TGTGCCAGCAGCTTAGCTAATTTAGTGACAGAATACTCTGGAAACACCATATATTTT. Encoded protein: CASSLANLVTEYSGNTIYF.

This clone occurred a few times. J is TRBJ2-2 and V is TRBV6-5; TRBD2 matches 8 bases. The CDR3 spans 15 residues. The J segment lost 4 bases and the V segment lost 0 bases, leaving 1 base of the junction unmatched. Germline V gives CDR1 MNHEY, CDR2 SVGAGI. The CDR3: CASSYSGLVTGELFF. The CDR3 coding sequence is TGTGCCAGCAGTTACTCGGGACTAGTCACCGGGGAGCTGTTTTTT.

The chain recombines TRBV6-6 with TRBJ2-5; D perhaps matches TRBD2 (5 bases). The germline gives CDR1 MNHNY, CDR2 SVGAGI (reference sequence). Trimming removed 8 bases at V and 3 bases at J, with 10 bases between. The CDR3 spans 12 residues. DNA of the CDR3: TGTGCCAGCGGTAGCGCAGAAGAGACCCAGTACTTC. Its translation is CASGSAEETQYF.

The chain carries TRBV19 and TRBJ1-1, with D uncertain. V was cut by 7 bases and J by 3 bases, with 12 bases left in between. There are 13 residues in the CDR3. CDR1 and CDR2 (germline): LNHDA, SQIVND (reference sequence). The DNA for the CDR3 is TGTGCCAGTACCGGGGTCGGGGACACTGAAGCTTTCTTT. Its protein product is CASTGVGDTEAFF.

The CDR3 reads CASSLIQGHETPYGYTF. CDR3 sequence (DNA): TGTGCCAGCTCACTAATTCAGGGACACGAAACCCCTTATGGCTACACCTTC. The chain uses TRBV18 and TRBJ1-2; D perhaps matches TRBD1 (6 bases). Germline V gene data show CDR1 as KGHSH and CDR2 as LQKENI. Trimming left V 4 bases short and J 5 bases short, with 23 bases between. The CDR3 has 17 residues.

As DNA, the CDR3 is TGCGCCAGCAGTGACCCCTTAGCAGGGGGTGAAGCTTTCTTT. This codes for CASSDPLAGGEAFF. V and J are TRBV10-1 and TRBJ1-1, with 7 nucleotides matching TRBD1. The germline gives CDR1 WNHNN, CDR2 SYGVQD (reference sequence). The CDR3 runs to 14 residues. V shed 3 bases and J 7 bases; nucleotides not matched to a gene: 8.

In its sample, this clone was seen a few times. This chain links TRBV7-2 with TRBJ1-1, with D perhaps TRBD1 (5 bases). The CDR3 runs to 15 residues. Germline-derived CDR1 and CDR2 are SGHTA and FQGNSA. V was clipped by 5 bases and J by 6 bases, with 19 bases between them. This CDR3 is CASSARGDRGAEAFF. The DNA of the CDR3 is TGTGCCAGCAGCGCCCGCGGGGACCGGGGGGCTGAAGCTTTCTTT. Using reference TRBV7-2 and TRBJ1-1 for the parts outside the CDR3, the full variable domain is GAGVSQSPSNKVTEKGKDVELRCDPISGHTALYWYRQSLGQGLEFLIYFQGNSAPDKSGLPSDRFSAERTGGSVSTLTIQRTQQEDSAVYLCASSARGDRGAEAFFGQGTRLTVV.

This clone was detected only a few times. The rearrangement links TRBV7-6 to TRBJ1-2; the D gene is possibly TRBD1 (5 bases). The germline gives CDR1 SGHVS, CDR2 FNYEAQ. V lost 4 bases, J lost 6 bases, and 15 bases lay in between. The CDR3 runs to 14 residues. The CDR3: CASSSGGGDHGYTF. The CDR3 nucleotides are TGTGCCAGCAGCTCCGGCGGGGGGGACCATGGCTACACCTTC.

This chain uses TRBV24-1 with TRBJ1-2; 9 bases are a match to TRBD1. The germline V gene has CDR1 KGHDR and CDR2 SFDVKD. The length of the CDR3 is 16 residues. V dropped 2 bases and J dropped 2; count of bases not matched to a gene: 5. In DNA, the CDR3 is TGTGCCACCAGTGATTCGTCCGGGACAGGGAACTATGGCTACACCTTC. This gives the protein CATSDSSGTGNYGYTF.

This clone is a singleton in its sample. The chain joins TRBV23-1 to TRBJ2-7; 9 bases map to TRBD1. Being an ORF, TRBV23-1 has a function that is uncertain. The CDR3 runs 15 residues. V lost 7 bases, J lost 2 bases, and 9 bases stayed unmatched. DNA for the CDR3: TGCGCCAGCACCCCAAGGGGACAGGGCCCCTACGAGCAGTACGTC. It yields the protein CASTPRGQGPYEQYV.

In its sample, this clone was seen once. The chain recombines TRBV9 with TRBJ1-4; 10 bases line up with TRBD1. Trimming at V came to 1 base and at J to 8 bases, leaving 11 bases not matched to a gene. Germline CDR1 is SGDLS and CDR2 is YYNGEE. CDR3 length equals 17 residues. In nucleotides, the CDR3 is TGTGCCAGCAGCGTATCTCTTACGACAGGGGGCGCGGAAAAACTGTTTTTT. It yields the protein CASSVSLTTGGAEKLFF.